This T cell receptor beta chain appears in the sequencing data of a study of blood T cell repertoires in COVID-19. Study-wide context: Italy, Spain and the United States were the sources of the convalescent and acute COVID-19 samples.

The method was immunoSEQ multiplex PCR; TCRdb's version includes in-frame clones alone and lacks a portion of them. The table shows a few hundred thousand clones, with 70% to 90% occurring only once. The germline V gene has CDR1 MDHEN and CDR2 SYDVKM. The CDR3 consists of 16 residues. The V segment lost 6 bases and the J segment 4 bases; nucleotides outside the gene matches: 11. Specimen: PBMCs or T cells enriched from blood (not recorded which). The sequence was collected from a woman aged 40 to 49 with acute COVID-19. This chain connects TRBV28 to TRBJ1-5, with TRBD1 matching 8 bases. The DNA for the CDR3 is TGTGCCAGCAGCCGCGTTACAGGGGGGGAAAATCAGCCCCAGCATTTT. Its translation: CASSRVTGGENQPQHF.